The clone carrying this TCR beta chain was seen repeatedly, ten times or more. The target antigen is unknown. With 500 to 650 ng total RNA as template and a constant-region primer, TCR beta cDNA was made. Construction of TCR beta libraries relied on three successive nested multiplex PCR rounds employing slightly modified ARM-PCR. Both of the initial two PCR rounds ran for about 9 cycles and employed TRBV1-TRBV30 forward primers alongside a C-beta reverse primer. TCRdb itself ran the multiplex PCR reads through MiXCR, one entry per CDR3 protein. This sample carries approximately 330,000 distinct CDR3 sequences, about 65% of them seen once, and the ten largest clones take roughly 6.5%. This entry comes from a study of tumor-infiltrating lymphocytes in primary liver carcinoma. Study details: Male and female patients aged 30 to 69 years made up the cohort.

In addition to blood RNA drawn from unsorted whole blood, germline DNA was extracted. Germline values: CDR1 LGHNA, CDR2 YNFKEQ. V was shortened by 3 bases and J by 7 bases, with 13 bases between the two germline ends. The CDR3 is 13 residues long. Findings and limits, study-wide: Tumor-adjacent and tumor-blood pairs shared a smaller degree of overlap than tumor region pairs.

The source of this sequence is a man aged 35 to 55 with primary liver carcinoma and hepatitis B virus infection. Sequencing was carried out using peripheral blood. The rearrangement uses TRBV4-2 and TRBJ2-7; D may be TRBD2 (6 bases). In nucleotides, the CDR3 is TGTGCCAGCAGCCAGGCTCGGGAGAGTGAGCAGTACTTC. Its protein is CASSQARESEQYF.